Listed below are T cell receptor beta chains from one sample, sequenced in a study of T cell repertoires in cytomegalovirus infection. A single record per CDR3 protein comes from TCRdb applying MiXCR to the reads. Of hundreds of thousands of distinct CDR3 sequences listed, around 31% are singletons. Their recognized antigens are unknown. This specimen was cultured PBMCs, taken from culture after CMV antigen stimulation. The receptors come from a human donor in good health (CMV status not recorded). Some clones in this sample may be carry-over from other donors' samples. The CDR3 runs from the conserved cysteine through the conserved F or W. The size field is filled for only some rows; it gives once, few, many or a size class.

V: TRBV29-1
J: TRBJ2-1
size: -
CDR3: CSVFGQGTSGGLRPYNEQFF

V: TRBV7-9
J: TRBJ2-5
size: -
CDR3: CASSPLRPEETQYF

V: TRBV7-2
J: TRBJ1-3
size: -
CDR3: CASSFFGISGNTIYF

V: TRBV11-2
J: TRBJ2-5
size: few
CDR3: CASSDPRGQETQYF

V: TRBV6-2/TRBV6-3
J: TRBJ1-5
size: many
CDR3: CASSYSSPGGQPQHF

V: TRBV28
J: TRBJ1-6
size: -
CDR3: CASSGPEQGRYSPLHF

V: TRBV9
J: TRBJ1-2
size: -
CDR3: CASSPAKPYGYTF

V: TRBV7-8
J: TRBJ2-2
size: -
CDR3: CASSGGGTPGELFF

V: TRBV7-2
J: TRBJ2-5
size: many
CDR3: CASSLKAGGRETQYF

V: TRBV7-2
J: TRBJ1-2
size: many
CDR3: CASSLGWGGYTF

V: TRBV7-2
J: TRBJ2-7
size: many
CDR3: CASSLGTSGFYEQYF

V: TRBV29-1
J: TRBJ2-1
size: -
CDR3: CSVRERGAGASYNEQFF

V: TRBV19
J: TRBJ1-5
size: -
CDR3: CASTTGQLNQPQHF

V: TRBV6-6
J: TRBJ2-7
size: -
CDR3: CASRPWGSGYEQYF

V: TRBV7-2
J: TRBJ2-7
size: -
CDR3: CASSLNGRAYEQYF

V: TRBV19
J: TRBJ2-5
size: few
CDR3: CASSTSGTAYQETQYF

V: TRBV4-1
J: TRBJ1-6
size: -
CDR3: CASSQDQGYDSPLHF

V: TRBV7-2
J: TRBJ2-7
size: many
CDR3: CASSRTPGPYEQYF

V: TRBV6-5
J: TRBJ1-1
size: -
CDR3: CASSYTRTGPEAFF

V: TRBV11-2
J: TRBJ2-3
size: once
CDR3: CASSFRLPSSTDTQYF

V: TRBV24-1
J: TRBJ2-3
size: -
CDR3: CATSDPSGSADTQYF